These T cell receptor beta chains were read from a single sample in a study of blood T cell repertoires in COVID-19. The table came from immunoSEQ multiplex PCR; TCRdb's copy has only in-frame clones and leaves some out. Among roughly 180,000 clones listed, 94% were seen once. The sequenced material came from peripheral blood. The receptors were sampled from a young man with COVID-19, enrolled during active disease. CDR3s include the opening cysteine and the closing phenylalanine or tryptophan. A D gene is named only where the DNA matches it firmly. Size tells how often a clone was seen (once, few, many) or the class of an expanded clone, and some rows leave it out.

TRBV19	-	-	TRBJ1-5	TGTGCCAGTAGTACAACAGGGCCAAATCAGCCCCAGCATTTT	CASSTTGPNQPQHF
TRBV18	TRBD2	-	TRBJ2-3	TGTGCCAGCTCGTCCGGGGGGGGTGCAGATACGCAGTATTTT	CASSSGGGADTQYF
TRBV19	TRBD1	-	TRBJ1-5	TGTGCCAGTAGCCGGGACAGGGGTCTCCCTCAGCCCCAGCATTTT	CASSRDRGLPQPQHF
TRBV4-1	-	-	TRBJ2-3	TGCGCCAGCAGCCAAGGACAGATCACGCACGGGGATACGCAGTATTTT	CASSQGQITHGDTQYF
TRBV30	-	-	TRBJ2-5	TGTGCCTGGAGTGTCCCCAATTTCCCCATTTCCCAGTACTTC	CAWSVPNFPISQYF
TRBV7-9	-	once	TRBJ1-1	TGTGCCAGCAGCCCCGGACTGGCTGAAGCTTTCTTT	CASSPGLAEAFF
TRBV7-3	-	-	TRBJ1-1	TGTGCCAGCAGCTTAGCCGGACGGGGGAACACTGAAGCTTTCTTT	CASSLAGRGNTEAFF
TRBV29-1	TRBD1	-	TRBJ2-7	TGCAGCGTTGAGGCAGGGGGCGTCTCCTACGAGCAGTACTTC	CSVEAGGVSYEQYF
TRBV6-5	-	-	TRBJ2-2	TGTGCCAGCACGGCAGGGAACGGAGACACCGGGGAGCTGTTTTTT	CASTAGNGDTGELFF
TRBV18	TRBD1	once	TRBJ1-3	TGTGCCAGCCGAGGACAGGCCTCTGGAAACACCATATATTTT	CASRGQASGNTIYF
TRBV30	TRBD1	-	TRBJ2-7	TGTGCCTGGGGTTCCGGACAGGGACCCTACGAGCAGTACTTC	CAWGSGQGPYEQYF
TRBV12-3/TRBV12-4	-	-	TRBJ1-2	TGTGCCAGCAGTTTTGAGGGTTCCTATGGCTACACCTTC	CASSFEGSYGYTF
TRBV5-5	TRBD1	-	TRBJ1-2	TGTGCCAGCAGCCGTCCGGGACAGAACCTGGAAGGCTACACCTTC	CASSRPGQNLEGYTF
TRBV3-1/TRBV3-2	-	once	TRBJ1-1	TGTGCCAGCAGCCAAGGCCCGGCGGCTGAAGCTTTCTTT	CASSQGPAAEAFF
TRBV4-2	TRBD1	-	TRBJ1-5	TGTGCCAGCAGCCAAGAGAGACAGGGTGGTCAGCCCCAGCATTTT	CASSQERQGGQPQHF
TRBV27	TRBD1	-	TRBJ2-7	TGTGCCAGCAGTTACAGGGGGCCCTACGAGCAGTACTTC	CASSYRGPYEQYF
TRBV3-1/TRBV3-2	-	-	TRBJ2-7	TGTGCCAGCAGCCAAGATGGGTGGGGGCAGGTTATGGACGAGCAGTACTTC	CASSQDGWGQVMDEQYF
TRBV10-3	TRBD1	-	TRBJ1-4	TGTGCCAGTCGACAGGGTCCTAATGAAAAACTGTTTTTT	CASRQGPNEKLFF
TRBV12-2	-	-	TRBJ1-5	TGTGCAAGTCGCTTAGAAGTCGGGGGTATAGGCCAGCCCCAGCATTTT	CASRLEVGGIGQPQHF
TRBV30	TRBD1	-	TRBJ2-2	TGTGCCTGGACCAGGGGGTCGAACACCGGGGAGCTGTTTTTT	CAWTRGSNTGELFF
TRBV18	TRBD2	-	TRBJ2-5	TGTGCCAGCTCAACTCTAAAGGGAGGGCAAGAGACCCAGTACTTC	CASSTLKGGQETQYF
TRBV10-1	TRBD2	-	TRBJ2-1	TGCGCCAGCAGTAGGGGACTAGCGGGGGGGTATGAGCAGTTCTTC	CASSRGLAGGYEQFF
TRBV21-1	-	-	TRBJ1-2	TGTGCCAGCAGCAAAGGGAAGGGAGAGAACTATGGCTACACCTTC	CASSKGKGENYGYTF